This T cell receptor beta chain was retrieved from a study of blood T cell repertoires in COVID-19. The CDR3 spans 14 residues. The V and J ends lost 4 bases and 5 bases, in that order; junction bases with no gene match: 6. Germline values: CDR1 SGHNT, CDR2 YYREEE (reference sequence). Here immunoSEQ multiplex PCR was the method, and the copy in TCRdb shows in-frame clones only, minus some. Here the sample spans under 300,000 clones, 86% being singletons. The V gene is TRBV5-4, the J gene TRBJ2-5; 9 nucleotides agree with TRBD2. This clonotype originated in a woman in her 70s with COVID-19, enrolled during active disease. Input material: peripheral blood. CDR3 region: CASSTRGGLETQYF. The CDR3, as DNA: TGTGCCAGCAGCACGCGGGGGGGCCTGGAGACCCAGTACTTC.